Below, 32 T cell receptor beta chains from the same sample are listed, as sequenced in a study of regulatory T cells in long-lasting Graves disease. Time point meaning: persistent/refractory GD, antithyroid drugs over 5 years with positive TRAb. PBMC-extracted RNA yielded the TCR library. Both iRepertoire HTBI primers and Arm-PCR of CDR3 regions were used to build the TCR beta libraries. Using its own MiXCR run on the multiplex PCR reads, TCRdb lists one record per CDR3 protein. The repertoire includes 300,000 to 400,000 distinct CDR3 sequences, about 19% of them detected once, and around 30% sits in the top ten. The sequenced sample was peripheral blood mononuclear cells (PBMCs), obtained when the disease was refractory, from a patient treated with antithyroid drugs. The receptors here all came from a female donor with Graves disease.

In this sample, this clonotype turned up a few times. This chain uses TRBV5-1 with TRBJ2-2; a possible D gene is TRBD2 (6 bases). The CDR3 sequence is 16 residues long. Trimming stripped 3 bases from V and 0 bases from J, with 12 bases between. CDR1 and CDR2 (germline): SGHRS, YFSETQ. In nucleotides, the CDR3 is TGCGCCAGCAGCTCGCCCAGACTAGCGAACACCGGGGAGCTGTTTTTT. It codes for CASSSPRLANTGELFF.

In the case of this clonotype: At one boundary the junction diverges from the germline segment, which might be a read error. This chain connects TRBV7-2 to TRBJ2-4; D unclear. Germline V gene lookup returns CDR1 SGHTA and CDR2 FQGNSA. The CDR3 loop spans 12 amino acids. CDR3 amino acids: CASSLVKNIQYF. DNA of the CDR3: TGTGCCAGCAGTTTAGTCAAAAACATTCAGTACTTC.

In its sample, this clonotype was seen many times. V is TRBV6-5 and J is TRBJ2-6; no definite D call. Germline V gene sequence: CDR1 MNHEY, CDR2 SVGAGI. This CDR3 is 15 amino acids long. V lost 2 bases to trimming and J lost 2 bases, with 7 bases between them. CDR3 DNA: TGTGCCAGCAGTTACGGTCGTGCTGGGGCCAACGTCCTGACTTTC. Residues: CASSYGRAGANVLTF.

This clonotype has ten or more counts. The V gene is TRBV11-2, the J gene TRBJ1-5; tentatively, D is TRBD1 (5 bases). With 2 bases removed from V and 6 bases from J, the gap between germline ends came to 8 bases. The CDR3 runs to 13 residues. From germline, CDR1 is SGHAT and CDR2 FQNNGV. The CDR3 DNA follows: TGTGCCAGCAGCTTAAACGGGGGTCAGCCCCAGCATTTT. Amino acid sequence: CASSLNGGQPQHF. The entire variable domain, with the rest obtained from reference TRBV11-2 and TRBJ1-5, is as follows: EAGVAQSPRYKIIEKRQSVAFWCNPISGHATLYWYQQILGQGPKLLIQFQNNGVVDDSQLPKDRFSAERLKGVDSTLKIQPAKLEDSAVYLCASSLNGGQPQHFGDGTRLSIL.

In this sample, this clonotype turned up many times. The rearrangement links TRBV12-3 or TRBV12-4 to TRBJ1-5; D remains unclear. The V gene lost 1 base and the J gene lost 0 bases, with 13 bases spanning the gap. CDR3 size: 17 residues. This CDR3 reads CASSLDFGTDSNQPQHF. CDR3 DNA: TGTGCCAGCAGTTTAGATTTCGGCACGGATAGCAATCAGCCCCAGCATTTT.

V gene TRBV27 combines with J gene TRBJ2-7; tentatively, D is TRBD1 (6 bases). V gave up 6 bases and J gave up 0 bases, with 12 bases separating them. CDR3 length: 14 residues. CDR1 is MNHEY and CDR2 is SMNVEV in the germline V gene (reference sequence). The CDR3 reads CASRARDNSYEQYF. CDR3 DNA: TGTGCCAGCAGGGCACGGGACAACTCCTACGAGCAGTACTTC.

This clonotype has a count of ten or more. The chain couples TRBV7-9 to TRBJ2-5; 7 bases map to TRBD2. The CDR3 runs to 17 residues. The germline gives CDR1 SEHNR, CDR2 FQNEAQ (reference sequence). Trimming cost V 5 bases and J 2 bases; bases outside gene matches: 14. This chain's CDR3 is CASSPIPFKGGQETQYF. The CDR3 region has the DNA TGTGCCAGCAGCCCAATCCCCTTCAAGGGAGGGCAAGAGACCCAGTACTTC.

The chain uses TRBV24-1 and TRBJ2-2, with D unresolved. The germline CDR1 and CDR2 sequences are KGHDR and SFDVKD. Trimming left V 7 bases short and J 2 bases short, with 7 bases between. This CDR3 is built from 13 residues. This chain's CDR3 is CATSQINTGELFF. Written as DNA, the CDR3 is TGTGCCACCAGCCAAATCAACACCGGGGAGCTGTTTTTT.

This clonotype came up many times. CDR3 residues: CASRGRRTGELFF. CDR3 coding DNA: TGTGCCAGCAGGGGGAGGCGAACCGGGGAGCTGTTTTTT. The V call is TRBV5-6, the J call TRBJ2-2; weak D call: TRBD2 (6 bases). V lost 5 bases and J lost 5, with 10 bases in between. The germline V gene has CDR1 SGHDT and CDR2 YYEEEE. This CDR3 comprises 13 residues.

This clonotype was counted only a few times. V usage is TRBV19 and J usage is TRBJ1-5; 8 bases align to TRBD1. The CDR3 has 13 residues. J was trimmed by 3 bases and V by 9 bases; bases with no gene match: 4. Germline CDR1 is LNHDA and CDR2 is SQIVND (reference sequence). The CDR3 protein is CASRGRINQPQHF. CDR3 DNA sequence: TGTGCCAGCAGGGGGCGAATCAATCAGCCCCAGCATTTT. The whole variable domain, remainder taken from reference TRBV19 and TRBJ1-5, is DGGITQSPKYLFRKEGQNVTLSCEQNLNHDAMYWYRQDPGQGLRLIYYSQIVNDFQKGDIAEGYSVSREKKESFPLTVTSAQKNPTAFYLCASRGRINQPQHFGDGTRLSIL.

This clonotype was found a few times. The CDR3, as DNA: TGTGCCAGCAGCAGAACGACAGGAGAAAGGGGGCTCTATGGCTACACCTTC. Translated: CASSRTTGERGLYGYTF. V usage is TRBV13 and J usage is TRBJ1-2; 7 positions agree with TRBD1. J gave up 4 bases and V 5 bases, and 16 bases lay outside the gene matches. This CDR3 has 17 amino acids. Germline loops: CDR1 PRHDT, CDR2 FYEKMQ (reference sequence). The whole variable domain, remainder taken from reference TRBV13 and TRBJ1-2, is AAGVIQSPRHLIKEKRETATLKCYPIPRHDTVYWYQQGPGQDPQFLISFYEKMQSDKGSIPDRFSAQQFSDYHSELNMSSLELGDSALYFCASSRTTGERGLYGYTFGSGTRLTVV.

CDR3 DNA: TGTGCCAGCAGCGCCAGGACAGGGCGAATGATTTACGAGCAGTACTTC. This translates into CASSARTGRMIYEQYF. This rearrangement joins TRBV5-5 to TRBJ2-7, with 8 nucleotides matching TRBD1. CDR3 length: 16 residues. CDR1 is SGHKS, CDR2 YYEKEE, per germline (reference sequence). J lost 4 bases, V lost 4 bases, and 13 bases had no gene match.

J is TRBJ2-7 and V is TRBV10-2; 8 bases are a match to TRBD1. This CDR3 region has 15 residues. Trimming took 6 bases from V and 3 from J; bases not matched to a gene: 10. Germline V gene lookup returns CDR1 WSHSY and CDR2 SAAADI. The CDR3 DNA follows: TGCGCCAGCAGGACCCGGGACAGGAGCCTCTACGAGCAGTACTTC. Translation: CASRTRDRSLYEQYF.

This clonotype was observed many times. V usage is TRBV11-2 and J usage is TRBJ2-7; 10 bases are shared with TRBD2. Germline V CDR1 and CDR2: SGHAT, FQNNGV. The CDR3 extends over 15 amino acids. After removal of 5 bases from V and 2 bases from J, the junction contained 6 bases not matched to a gene. The CDR3 DNA reads TGTGCCAGCAGCGTGTCTAGCGGGGGACCCTACGAGCAGTACTTC. Translation: CASSVSSGGPYEQYF.

This clonotype was seen repeatedly, ten times or more. V is TRBV12-3 or TRBV12-4 and J is TRBJ1-1, with D perhaps TRBD1 (5 bases). This CDR3 region has 12 residues. Trimming removed 8 bases from V and 10 bases from J, with 17 bases in between. Here the CDR3 reads CASSSRGGRAFF. CDR3 DNA: TGTGCCAGCTCCTCACGGGGCGGGCGAGCTTTCTTT.

V is TRBV28 and J is TRBJ2-1; 11 nucleotides agree with TRBD2. CDR1 and CDR2 from the germline V gene are MDHEN and SYDVKM. The CDR3 runs 16 residues. J lost 9 bases, V lost 2 bases, and 9 bases had no gene match. The CDR3 loop reads CASSLAGTSGSAEQFF. CDR3 nucleotide sequence: TGTGCCAGCAGTTTAGCCGGGACTAGCGGATCAGCTGAGCAGTTCTTC.

This clonotype came up many times. V usage is TRBV28 and J usage is TRBJ2-4, with D perhaps given as TRBD1 or TRBD2 (6 bases each). This CDR3 region has 14 residues. From germline, CDR1 is MDHEN and CDR2 SYDVKM. Trimming pared 3 bases from V and 5 bases from J, leaving 11 bases between. CDR3 amino acids: CASSFGGGQNIQYF. For the CDR3, the DNA is TGTGCCAGCAGTTTCGGAGGGGGTCAAAACATTCAGTACTTC. The variable domain in full, with the rest retrieved from reference TRBV28 and TRBJ2-4, is DVKVTQSSRYLVKRTGEKVFLECVQDMDHENMFWYRQDPGLGLRLIYFSYDVKMKEKGDIPEGYSVSREKKERFSLILESASTNQTSMYLCASSFGGGQNIQYFGAGTRLSVL.

This clonotype was seen at least ten times. The CDR3 sequence is CASREKEKLFF. DNA of the CDR3: TGTGCCAGCAGGGAGAAGGAAAAACTGTTTTTT. The chain recombines TRBV6-1 with TRBJ1-4; no reliable D call. The CDR3 loop spans 11 amino acids. Germline values: CDR1 MNHNS, CDR2 SASEGT. The ends were cut back, 6 bases at V and 8 bases at J, with 7 bases in the middle.

This clonotype occurred many times. The rearrangement joins TRBV27 to TRBJ1-2; D unclear. Trimming removed 4 bases from V and 4 bases from J, with 16 bases in between. This CDR3 is 15 amino acids long. The germline V gene has CDR1 MNHEY and CDR2 SMNVEV (reference sequence). For the CDR3, the DNA is TGTGCCAGCAGTTCGCTCCAATCCCCCATCTATGGCTACACCTTC. Its translation is CASSSLQSPIYGYTF.

The CDR3 DNA sequence: TGTGCCAGCAGTCGCCCGACAGGGACTGAAGCTTTCTTT. The encoded protein is CASSRPTGTEAFF. The genes are TRBV6-1 and TRBJ1-1; the match to TRBD1 covers 7 bases. The CDR3 length is 13 residues. V lost 5 bases, J lost 5 bases, and 5 bases stayed unmatched. Germline CDR1 and CDR2: MNHNS and SASEGT.

Many counts were recorded for this clonotype. The gene calls are TRBV11-2 and TRBJ1-2, with 8 bases lining up with TRBD1. Looked up from germline, CDR1 is SGHAT and CDR2 is FQNNGV. Trimming at V came to 5 bases and at J to 2 bases, leaving 7 bases not matched to a gene. The CDR3 totals 15 residues. The CDR3 DNA reads TGTGCCAGCAGCACGAACAGGGGGGAGAACTATGGCTACACCTTC. Translated: CASSTNRGENYGYTF.

V and J are TRBV9 and TRBJ1-6; D not resolved. CDR3 size: 12 residues. Looked up from germline, CDR1 is SGDLS and CDR2 is YYNGEE. Trimming stripped 0 bases from V and 6 bases from J, with 1 base between. The chain's CDR3 is CASSVGNSPLHF. CDR3 DNA sequence: TGTGCCAGCAGCGTAGGTAATTCACCCCTCCACTTT.

The chain uses TRBV7-9 and TRBJ2-2, with unresolved D. CDR3 length: 12 amino acids. Germline CDR1 and CDR2: SEHNR and FQNEAQ (reference sequence). Trimming shortened V by 5 bases and J by 8 bases, and 9 bases separated the two germline ends. The CDR3 reads CASSHFDGELFF. In nucleotides, the CDR3 is TGTGCCAGCAGCCATTTTGATGGGGAGCTGTTTTTT.

In this sample, this clonotype turned up a few times. The gene calls are TRBV29-1 and TRBJ2-1; no clear D. CDR1 is SQVTM and CDR2 is ANQGSEA in the germline V gene. V was shortened by 3 bases and J by 3 bases, with 9 bases between the two germline ends. The CDR3 contains 13 residues. Written as DNA, the CDR3 is TGCAGCGTTGAGACCTCCTTCTACAATGAGCAGTTCTTC. Encoded protein: CSVETSFYNEQFF.

This clonotype was counted at least ten times. J is TRBJ2-7 and V is TRBV7-9; D gene uncertain. With 6 bases removed from V and 0 bases from J, the gap between germline ends came to 15 bases. The CDR3 totals 15 residues. Germline values: CDR1 SEHNR, CDR2 FQNEAQ (reference sequence). The CDR3 region has the DNA TGTGCCAGCAGGGACGGTAGGGCCGCCTCCTACGAGCAGTACTTC. Its translation: CASRDGRAASYEQYF.

Notes on this clonotype: It is likely a read error: a sequence one base away is far more abundant. This likely comes from a read error, as the CDR3 has no conserved phenylalanine or tryptophan at its end. V and J are TRBV6-2 or TRBV6-3 and TRBJ1-2; a weak D match, TRBD1 (5 bases). The CDR3 is 13 residues long. Germline CDR1 is MNHEY and CDR2 is SVGEGT. With 5 bases removed from V and 4 bases from J, the gap between germline ends came to 11 bases. CDR3 in amino acids: CASSDGGTYGYTL. The CDR3 DNA reads TGTGCCAGCAGTGATGGAGGGACCTATGGCTACACCCTC.

This clonotype showed up just a few times. The V call is TRBV4-1, the J call TRBJ1-2; D may be TRBD1 (6 bases). The CDR3 has 16 residues. The V and J ends lost 4 bases and 3 bases respectively, with 18 bases between them. Germline CDR1 is MGHRA and CDR2 is YSYEKL. The CDR3 DNA is TGCGCCAGCAGCCCTACGGGGGCGCCAGGAGACTATGGCTACACCTTC. Encoded protein: CASSPTGAPGDYGYTF.

Comments on this clonotype: One base away lies a much larger clone, so this may be a sequencing read error. The missing conserved phenylalanine or tryptophan at the end of this CDR3 makes a read error likely. This chain joins TRBV6-2 or TRBV6-3 and TRBJ1-1; D is unresolved. Deletions cut 7 bases from V and 0 bases from J, with 9 bases between. Germline V lookup: CDR1 MNHEY, CDR2 SVGEGT. CDR3 size: 13 residues. CDR3 residues: CASKLGVNTEAFL. The DNA for the CDR3 is TGTGCCAGCAAGTTGGGAGTGAACACTGAAGCTTTCCTT.

This clonotype was counted many times. This chain uses TRBV7-9 with TRBJ2-7; 9 bases map to TRBD1. With 4 bases clipped from V and 6 bases from J, the junction kept 10 bases outside the gene matches. The germline gives CDR1 SEHNR, CDR2 FQNEAQ (reference sequence). The CDR3 sequence is 15 residues long. DNA of the CDR3: TGTGCCAGCAGCTCCCACTGGGACAGGGAGAGCGAGCAGTACTTC. This encodes CASSSHWDRESEQYF.

The V gene is TRBV20-1, the J gene TRBJ1-5, with 7 bases fitting TRBD1. The germline CDR1 and CDR2 sequences are DFQATT and SNEGSKA (reference sequence). The CDR3 extends over 15 amino acids. V trimming: 6 bases; J trimming: 6 bases; junction bases outside the gene matches: 14. CDR3 protein: CSATETGLVSQPQHF. The CDR3 DNA reads TGCAGTGCAACTGAGACAGGGCTGGTGAGTCAGCCCCAGCATTTT.

This clonotype was counted at least ten times. V and J are TRBV12-3 or TRBV12-4 and TRBJ1-2, with no clear D. Deletions cut 5 bases from V and 7 bases from J, with 8 bases between. CDR3 length: 11 amino acids. The CDR3 region has the DNA TGTGCCAGCAGTCGAGCCCGTGGCTACACCTTC. Translation gives CASSRARGYTF.

The sample holds many counts of this clonotype. The chain employs TRBV6-1 and TRBJ2-5; unclear D gene. Germline CDR1 MNHNS, CDR2 SASEGT. The V and J ends lost 8 bases and 1 base respectively, with 17 bases between them. The CDR3 has 15 amino acids. In nucleotides, the CDR3 is TGTGCCAGCCATCTTTACTCGGCAGTCCAAGAGACCCAGTACTTC. The encoded protein is CASHLYSAVQETQYF.